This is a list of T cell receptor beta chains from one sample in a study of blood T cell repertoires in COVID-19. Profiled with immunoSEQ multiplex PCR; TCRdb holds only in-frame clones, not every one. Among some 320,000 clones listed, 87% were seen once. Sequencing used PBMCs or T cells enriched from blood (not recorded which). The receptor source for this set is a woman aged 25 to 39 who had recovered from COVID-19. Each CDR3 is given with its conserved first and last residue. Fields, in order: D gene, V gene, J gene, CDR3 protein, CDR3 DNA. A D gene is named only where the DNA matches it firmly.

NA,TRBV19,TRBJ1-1,CASSPHPRIDTEAFF,TGTGCCAGTAGCCCCCATCCTAGAATCGACACTGAAGCTTTCTTT
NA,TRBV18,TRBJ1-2,CASSPVVRSGGNPLYGYTF,TGTGCCAGCTCACCCGTAGTTCGGTCCGGGGGAAATCCACTCTATGGCTACACCTTC
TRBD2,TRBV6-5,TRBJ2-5,CASSSTSGGPQETQYF,TGTGCCAGCAGTTCTACTAGCGGGGGGCCGCAAGAGACCCAGTACTTC
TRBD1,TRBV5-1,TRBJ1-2,CASSSGGQSPGGYTF,TGCGCCAGCAGCTCAGGGGGCCAATCTCCTGGGGGCTACACCTTC
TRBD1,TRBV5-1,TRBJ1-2,CASSLGQGSNYGYTF,TGCGCCAGCAGCCTGGGACAGGGGAGTAACTATGGCTACACCTTC
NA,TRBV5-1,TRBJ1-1,CASSLKQDTEAFF,TGCGCCAGCAGCTTGAAACAGGACACTGAAGCTTTCTTT
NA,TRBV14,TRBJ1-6,CASSQARVSPLHF,TGTGCCAGCAGCCAAGCCAGGGTATCACCCCTCCACTTT
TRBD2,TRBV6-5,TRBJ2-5,CASRKASGGRGTQYF,TGTGCCAGCCGGAAGGCTAGCGGGGGACGAGGGACCCAGTACTTC
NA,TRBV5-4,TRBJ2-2,CASSFGGRGETGELFF,TGTGCCAGCAGCTTCGGGGGCAGGGGGGAGACCGGGGAGCTGTTTTTT
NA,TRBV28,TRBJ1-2,CASSPTIGPVYGYTF,TGTGCCAGCAGTCCAACTATCGGTCCCGTCTATGGCTACACCTTC